The rows below give T cell receptor beta chains drawn from one sample of a study of CD8+ T cells in alopecia areata. TCRdb keeps only in-frame clones here, not all; method: immunoSEQ multiplex PCR. Here the sample spans over 120,000 clones, roughly 62% being singletons. Sequencing used CD4+ T cells sorted from blood, obtained at week 0. These receptor sequences come from a human donor with alopecia areata. The CDR3 runs from the conserved cysteine through the conserved F or W. The D gene is left open where the match is weak. Clone size appears in some rows only: once, few, many, or a class for an expanded clone.

j_gene	d_gene	v_gene	abundance	CDR3aa	CDR3nt
TRBJ2-7	NA	TRBV29-1	NA	CSVEQAFYEQYF	TGCAGCGTTGAACAGGCATTCTACGAGCAGTACTTC
TRBJ1-5	TRBD1	TRBV6-6	NA	CASSSQGESNQPQHF	TGTGCCAGCAGTTCCCAGGGGGAGAGCAATCAGCCCCAGCATTTT
TRBJ1-6	NA	TRBV29-1	few	CSVGEGINSPLHF	TGCAGCGTTGGAGAGGGCATCAATTCACCCCTCCACTTT
TRBJ2-5	NA	TRBV5-4	NA	CASSLEETQYF	TGTGCCAGCAGCTTGGAAGAGACCCAGTACTTC
TRBJ2-5	TRBD2	TRBV4-2	NA	CASSLVGVAGPQETQYF	TGTGCCAGCAGCCTCGTAGGGGTAGCGGGTCCCCAAGAGACCCAGTACTTC
TRBJ2-7	NA	TRBV10-3	NA	CAIRDSSYEQYF	TGTGCCATCAGGGACAGCTCCTACGAGCAGTACTTC
TRBJ2-7	NA	TRBV6-1	NA	CASSVSGRTSYEQYF	TGTGCCAGCAGTGTCTCGGGACGGACCTCCTACGAGCAGTACTTC
TRBJ2-7	TRBD1	TRBV6-6	NA	CASSWDQGAEQYF	TGTGCCAGCAGTTGGGACCAGGGGGCAGAGCAGTACTTC
TRBJ2-1	NA	TRBV7-2	NA	CASSLEAVRLYGQFF	TGTGCCAGCAGCTTAGAAGCAGTCAGGCTTTATGGGCAGTTCTTC
TRBJ1-1	NA	TRBV5-1	once	CASSLPLENTEAFF	TGCGCCAGCAGCTTGCCGTTAGAGAACACTGAAGCTTTCTTT
TRBJ1-6	NA	TRBV13	NA	CASSSGVGSSYNSPLHF	TGTGCCAGCAGCTCAGGGGTGGGGAGCTCCTATAATTCACCCCTCCACTTT
TRBJ2-5	NA	TRBV5-1	NA	CASTFSGGMIQETQYF	TGCGCCAGCACCTTCTCCGGGGGAATGATACAAGAGACCCAGTACTTC